These 18 T cell receptor beta chains originate from one sample sequenced in a study of T cells in Graves' hyperthyroidism and ophthalmopathy. RNA transcripts served as the template for amplifying TCR beta CDR3 regions. The TCR CDR3 was amplified in a first-round RT-PCR using the HTBI primer set. One entry per CDR3 protein, called by TCRdb with MiXCR from the multiplex PCR reads. Of some 600,000 distinct CDR3 sequences detected, approximately 13% appear once; the ten largest clones hold 5.5% to 7.5%. Material: blood. The receptors shown here come from a woman aged 30 to 39 with Graves' hyperthyroidism that later progressed to Graves' ophthalmopathy.

This clonotype was counted between two and nine times. The chain is built from TRBV7-9 and TRBJ2-1; unclear D gene. CDR1 and CDR2 (germline): SEHNR, FQNEAQ (reference sequence). The germline V and J ends were trimmed by 11 bases and 7 bases, with 15 bases remaining between them. The CDR3 totals 12 residues. The CDR3 spells CAGVDWQNEQFF. CDR3 bases: TGTGCCGGGGTTGATTGGCAGAATGAGCAGTTCTTC.

The genes are TRBV28 and TRBJ1-2; D might be TRBD1 (5 bases). The CDR3 covers 16 residues. Trimming left V 3 bases short and J 4 bases short, with 18 bases between. Per germline, CDR1 MDHEN and CDR2 SYDVKM. The CDR3 DNA reads TGTGCCAGCAGTTTGGGACTCGACACCCACCCCTATGGCTACACCTTC. This translates into CASSLGLDTHPYGYTF.

This clonotype was detected only a few times. The J gene is TRBJ1-1, the V gene TRBV6-1; D might be TRBD1 (5 bases). The germline V gene has CDR1 MNHNS and CDR2 SASEGT. V lost 6 bases, J lost 1 base, and 12 bases lay in between. CDR3 length: 14 residues. CDR3 region: CASRTGTRNTEAFF. The CDR3 DNA sequence: TGTGCCAGCAGAACTGGGACGAGGAACACTGAAGCTTTCTTT.

V and J are TRBV9 and TRBJ2-1; 7 bases match TRBD2. This CDR3 is built from 14 residues. Germline V gene data show CDR1 as SGDLS and CDR2 as YYNGEE. The trim removed 3 bases at V and 6 bases at J, leaving 6 bases unmatched. The CDR3 protein is CASSAGTTTNEQFF. In nucleotides, the CDR3 is TGTGCCAGCAGCGCCGGGACTACCACCAATGAGCAGTTCTTC.

Here the CDR3 DNA reads TGTGCCAGCAGCCCAGGACAGGGGGCCCTGATGGGCACTGAAGCTTTCTTT. Amino acids: CASSPGQGALMGTEAFF. The V gene is TRBV9, the J gene TRBJ1-1, with TRBD1 matching 11 bases. The CDR3 totals 17 residues. After removal of 4 bases from V and 4 bases from J, the junction contained 12 bases not matched to a gene. From germline, CDR1 is SGDLS and CDR2 YYNGEE.

The table lists this clonotype with many counts. The chain employs TRBV12-3 or TRBV12-4 and TRBJ2-3; D is unclear. The CDR3 is 14 amino acids. Trimming took off 4 bases at V and 6 bases at J, with 14 bases between the two ends. DNA for the CDR3: TGTGCCAGCAGTTCCGGGCCCCGCGTCGATACGCAGTATTTT. Its translation is CASSSGPRVDTQYF.

This clonotype was counted a few times. This chain connects TRBV11-2 to TRBJ1-1; D remains ambiguous. V dropped 0 bases and J dropped 3 bases, with 14 bases sitting between them. Germline-derived CDR1 and CDR2 are SGHAT and FQNNGV. This CDR3 spans 16 amino acids. The CDR3: CASSLEQSGSHTEAFF. The CDR3 DNA sequence: TGTGCCAGCAGCTTAGAACAATCAGGCAGCCACACTGAAGCTTTCTTT.

This clonotype was recorded many times. The V call is TRBV6-2 or TRBV6-3, the J call TRBJ2-2, with 7 bases aligning to TRBD2. Trimming took 2 bases from V and 7 from J; bases not matched to a gene: 10. The CDR3 runs to 16 residues. From germline, CDR1 is MNHEY and CDR2 SVGEGT. CDR3 sequence (DNA): TGTGCCAGCAGTTACCTCCCAGGGAGGGATAACGGGGAGCTGTTTTTT. Translation gives CASSYLPGRDNGELFF.

About this clonotype itself: A single base separates this from a much larger clone, so it may be a read error. This chain uses TRBV6-1 with TRBJ1-1, with D hard to call. CDR1 MNHNS and CDR2 SASEGT come from the germline V gene. The CDR3 is 11 amino acids. The DNA of the CDR3 is TGTGTCAGCTGTCAATGGACTGAAGCTTTCTTT. Protein product: CVSCQWTEAFF.

This clonotype occurred a few times. The genes are TRBV4-1 and TRBJ2-4; D is uncertain. Per the germline V gene, CDR1 is MGHRA and CDR2 is YSYEKL. The V end lost 6 bases, the J end lost 3 bases, and 3 bases lay between the germline ends. This CDR3 contains 11 residues. The CDR3 DNA is TGCGCCAGCAGGGGCAAAAACATTCAGTACTTC. It encodes CASRGKNIQYF.

The V and J genes are TRBV6-2 or TRBV6-3 and TRBJ2-5, with 10 bases matching TRBD2. Germline-derived CDR1 and CDR2 are MNHEY and SVGEGT. V was clipped by 5 bases and J by 0 bases; unmatched bases: 9. CDR3 size: 17 residues. The CDR3: CASSPPILAGNQETQYF. CDR3 in DNA: TGTGCCAGCAGTCCACCTATACTAGCGGGAAACCAAGAGACCCAGTACTTC.

This clonotype has only a few counts. V and J are TRBV3-1 and TRBJ2-3; 10 nucleotides line up with TRBD2. Germline V gives CDR1 LGHDT, CDR2 YNNKEL (reference sequence). CDR3 length: 14 residues. The trim removed 4 bases at V and 5 bases at J, leaving 3 bases unmatched. CDR3 amino acids: CASSRGLAKDTQYF. The CDR3 DNA follows: TGTGCCAGCAGCCGGGGACTAGCGAAAGATACGCAGTATTTT.

The rearrangement links TRBV6-5 to TRBJ2-7; no definite D call. The CDR3 consists of 18 residues. Germline CDR1 reads MNHEY; CDR2 reads SVGAGI. V was cut by 0 bases and J by 2 bases, with 20 bases left in between. CDR3 in amino acids: CASSYSRHFSQDAYEQYF. In DNA, the CDR3 is TGTGCCAGCAGTTACTCGAGGCATTTTAGTCAGGACGCCTACGAGCAGTACTTC.

This clonotype showed up many times. The J gene is TRBJ2-1, the V gene TRBV7-9, with 10 bases matching TRBD2. CDR1 is SEHNR, CDR2 FQNEAQ, per germline (reference sequence). This CDR3 is 15 amino acids long. The J segment lost 8 bases and the V segment lost 4 bases, leaving 8 bases of the junction unmatched. The CDR3 nucleotides are TGTGCCAGCAGCTCGCCCAGCGGGAGGGGGCATGAGCAGTTCTTC. This translates into CASSSPSGRGHEQFF.

This clonotype was seen more than once but under ten times. A much larger clone lies a single base off, so this may be a read error. No conserved phenylalanine or tryptophan ends this CDR3, so it is likely a read error. The chain uses TRBV28 and TRBJ1-1; D gene ambiguous. Looked up from germline, CDR1 is MDHEN and CDR2 is SYDVKM. The CDR3 sequence is 11 residues long. With 6 bases removed from V and 7 bases from J, the gap between germline ends came to 9 bases. CDR3: CASRLQVEAFL. The DNA for the CDR3 is TGTGCCAGCAGGTTACAAGTTGAAGCTTTCCTT.

Ten or more counts support this clonotype. The genes are TRBV27 and TRBJ2-1, with D uncertain. The CDR3 has 12 residues. V gave up 6 bases and J gave up 6 bases, with 9 bases separating them. CDR1 and CDR2 (germline): MNHEY, SMNVEV (reference sequence). This CDR3 is CASSLGPNEQFF. As DNA, the CDR3 is TGTGCCAGCAGCTTAGGTCCCAATGAGCAGTTCTTC.

This clonotype appeared many times. The chain links TRBV29-1 to TRBJ2-7; D ambiguous. This CDR3 is built from 13 residues. CDR1 and CDR2 (germline): SQVTM, ANQGSEA. Trimming took 4 bases from V and 0 from J, leaving 10 bases between them. The CDR3 loop reads CSVVWRDSYEQYF. Here the CDR3 DNA reads TGCAGCGTTGTATGGCGCGACTCCTACGAGCAGTACTTC.

Many counts were recorded for this clonotype. The genes are TRBV6-5 and TRBJ1-2, with a weak D call TRBD1 (5 bases). The V end was cut by 2 bases, the J end by 3 bases, with 7 bases between. In germline, CDR1 is MNHEY, CDR2 SVGAGI. The CDR3 has 13 amino acids. The CDR3 is CASSYETDYGYTF. The DNA for the CDR3 is TGTGCCAGCAGTTACGAGACAGACTATGGCTACACCTTC.